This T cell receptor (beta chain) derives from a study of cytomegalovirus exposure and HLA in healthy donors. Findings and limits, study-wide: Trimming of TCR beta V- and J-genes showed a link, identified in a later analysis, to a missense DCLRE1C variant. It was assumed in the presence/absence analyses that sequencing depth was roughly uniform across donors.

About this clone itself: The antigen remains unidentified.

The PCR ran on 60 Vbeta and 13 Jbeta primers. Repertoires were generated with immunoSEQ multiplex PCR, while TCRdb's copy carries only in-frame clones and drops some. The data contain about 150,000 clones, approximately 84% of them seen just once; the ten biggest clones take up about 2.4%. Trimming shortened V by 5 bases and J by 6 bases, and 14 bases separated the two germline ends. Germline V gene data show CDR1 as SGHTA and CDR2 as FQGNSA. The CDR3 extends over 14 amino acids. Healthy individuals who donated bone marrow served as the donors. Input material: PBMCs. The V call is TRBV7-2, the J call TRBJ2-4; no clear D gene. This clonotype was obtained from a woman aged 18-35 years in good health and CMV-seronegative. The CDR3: CASSPRVVTNIQYF. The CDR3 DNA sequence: TGTGCCAGCAGCCCCCGAGTCGTCACAAACATTCAGTACTTC.